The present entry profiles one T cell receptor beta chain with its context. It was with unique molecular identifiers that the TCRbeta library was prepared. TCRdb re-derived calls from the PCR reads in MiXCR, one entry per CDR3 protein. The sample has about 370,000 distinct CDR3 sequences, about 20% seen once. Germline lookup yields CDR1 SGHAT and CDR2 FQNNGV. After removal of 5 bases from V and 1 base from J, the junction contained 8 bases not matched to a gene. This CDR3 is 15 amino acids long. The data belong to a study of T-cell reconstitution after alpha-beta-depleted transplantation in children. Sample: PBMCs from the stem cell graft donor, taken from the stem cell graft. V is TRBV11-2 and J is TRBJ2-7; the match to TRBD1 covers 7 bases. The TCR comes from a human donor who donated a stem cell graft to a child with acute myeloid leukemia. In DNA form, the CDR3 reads TGTGCCAGCAGCACCGGGACAGTGCAATCCTACGAGCAGTACTTC. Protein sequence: CASSTGTVQSYEQYF.